Listed below are T cell receptor beta chains from one sample, sequenced in a study of T-cell reconstitution after alpha-beta-depleted transplantation in children. TCRdb called the PCR reads again in MiXCR, with one record for every CDR3 protein. The table has some 840,000 distinct CDR3 sequences, 16% seen once. The source was PBMCs, mostly from graft donor cells, collected 360 days after TCRalphabeta/CD19-depleted stem cell transplant. The receptors here all came from a male patient younger than 18 who had a stem cell transplant for acute lymphoblastic leukemia, so the T cells may come from the graft donor. Both conserved end residues are part of each CDR3. Fields, in order: J gene, D gene, clone size, V gene, CDR3 DNA, CDR3 protein. A D gene is named only where the DNA matches it firmly. Expanded clones are given a class, and other clones once, few, many or no size at all.

>TRBJ2-4|-|-|TRBV29-1
TGCAGCGTTGAGGACATCGGGCCGAACATTCAGTACTTC
CSVEDIGPNIQYF
>TRBJ2-7|-|few|TRBV9
TGTGCCAGCAGCCCGTCTCCCGGACAGCTCTACGAGCAGTACTTC
CASSPSPGQLYEQYF
>TRBJ2-2|TRBD2|few|TRBV4-1
TGCGTCGGGGAGGGTATCACCGGGGAGCTGTTTTTT
CVGEGITGELFF
>TRBJ2-3|-|-|TRBV7-7
TGTGCCAGCAGCTCCGGACTTAGTTTTTTCACAGATACGGAGTATTTT
CASSSGLSFFTDTEYF
>TRBJ1-4|-|-|TRBV24-1
TGTGCCACCAGTGACCCCCTTGAGGAACCAACTAATGAAAAACTGTTTTTT
CATSDPLEEPTNEKLFF
>TRBJ2-5|-|-|TRBV12-3/TRBV12-4
TGTGCCAGCAGTTTAATGGGGACCTTACAAGAGACCCAGTACTTC
CASSLMGTLQETQYF
>TRBJ1-2|-|few|TRBV10-3
TGTGCCACCGGGACGAGCGGCTACACCTTC
CATGTSGYTF
>TRBJ2-4|TRBD1|-|TRBV7-3
TGTGCCAGCAGCTTAAGAGGACAGGGGGTTTCCAAAAACATTCAGTACTTC
CASSLRGQGVSKNIQYF
>TRBJ2-2|-|few|TRBV12-3/TRBV12-4
TGTGCCAGCAGTTCTGCCAGGGTTCTGGGGGAGCTGTTTTTT
CASSSARVLGELFF
>TRBJ1-3|-|-|TRBV5-5
TGTGCCAGCAGCTTGGCCGGCGGCGGCTCTGGAAACACCATATATTTT
CASSLAGGGSGNTIYF
>TRBJ2-7|TRBD2|-|TRBV6-5
TGTGCCAGCACTTTTGGGGCTAGCGGGATGGAGTACGAGCAGTACTTC
CASTFGASGMEYEQYF
>TRBJ1-6|TRBD1|many|TRBV2
TGTGCCAGCTCTACCCCGGGACAGGCATTCTCCTATAATTCACCCCTCCACTTT
CASSTPGQAFSYNSPLHF
>TRBJ2-7|TRBD2|few|TRBV9
TGTGCCAGCAGCGTAAGGGCGGGAGGCTCCTACGAGCAGTACTTC
CASSVRAGGSYEQYF
>TRBJ2-2|TRBD2|-|TRBV18
TGTGCCAGCTCACCATTCAGCAGCGGGAGTTTCACCGGGGAGCTGTTTTTT
CASSPFSSGSFTGELFF
>TRBJ2-3|-|many|TRBV5-1
TGCGCCAGCAGCTTCGGCGGAGTAGGCACAGATACGCAGTATTTT
CASSFGGVGTDTQYF
>TRBJ2-2|-|few|TRBV24-1
TGTGCCACCAGTGACACCGTGGGTAAGCCCGGGGAGCTGTTTTTT
CATSDTVGKPGELFF
>TRBJ2-2|-|-|TRBV12-5
TGTGCTAGTGGTTTCAGGGAAGGGCACACCGGGGAGCTGTTTTTT
CASGFREGHTGELFF
>TRBJ2-2|TRBD2|-|TRBV9
TGTGCCAGCAGCGTAGAGGGGTACCTGGTTAGCGGGAGCGACACCGGGGAGCTGTTTTTT
CASSVEGYLVSGSDTGELFF
>TRBJ2-7|-|few|TRBV29-1
TGCAGCGTTGAACGGGGCCCCTACGAGCAGTACTTC
CSVERGPYEQYF
>TRBJ1-1|TRBD1|few|TRBV11-1
TGTGCCAGCAGCTGGGGAGTGACAGGGTGGAAATCGAACACTGAAGCTTTCTTT
CASSWGVTGWKSNTEAFF
>TRBJ2-7|-|few|TRBV10-1
TGCGCCAGCAGTGGCGGACAGCTTCTCGGCGAGCAGTACTTC
CASSGGQLLGEQYF
>TRBJ2-1|TRBD2|few|TRBV20-1
TGCAGTGCTCCCAGGACTAGCGGGGACTATTACAATGAGCAGTTCTTC
CSAPRTSGDYYNEQFF
>TRBJ2-7|-|-|TRBV12-3/TRBV12-4
TGTGCCAGCAGTTTAGCGACTATCTCCGGGAGTTACGAGCAGTACTTC
CASSLATISGSYEQYF
>TRBJ2-7|TRBD1|many|TRBV25-1
TGTGCCAGCACAGTGACAGGGTCGGGCGAGCAGTACTTC
CASTVTGSGEQYF
>TRBJ2-7|-|-|TRBV18
TGTGCCAGCTCGACCTCCTTAATGGCTACCTACTACGAGCAGTACTTC
CASSTSLMATYYEQYF
>TRBJ1-2|TRBD1|-|TRBV5-1
TGCGCCAGCAGCTTGGGACAGGGGACCTCCTATGGCTACACCTTC
CASSLGQGTSYGYTF
>TRBJ2-7|-|few|TRBV28
TGTGCCAGCAGTTTCTATAAGCCCTCCTACGAGCAGTACTTC
CASSFYKPSYEQYF
>TRBJ2-1|-|-|TRBV9
TGTGCCAGCAGCCGCGGGAACCCCTTGGACATCTTC
CASSRGNPLDIF
>TRBJ2-5|-|many|TRBV5-1
TGCGCCAGCAGCTTGGCCCCGGGACGAGGAGAGACCCAGTACTTC
CASSLAPGRGETQYF
>TRBJ2-5|-|few|TRBV7-3
TGTGCCAGCGGAGCAGGGTACGGGACCCAGTACTTC
CASGAGYGTQYF
>TRBJ2-7|TRBD1|-|TRBV12-3/TRBV12-4
TGTGCCAGCAGGTGGGGACAGGCCGGAGCGAACGACGAGCAGTACTTC
CASRWGQAGANDEQYF
>TRBJ2-1|TRBD2|-|TRBV5-5
TGTGCCAGCAGCTTGGTGTACGTACTAGCGGGCGTGCAGTTCTTC
CASSLVYVLAGVQFF
>TRBJ2-2|TRBD2|-|TRBV20-1
TGCAGTGCTAGCCGGACTAGAGACCCCGGGGAGCTGTTTTTT
CSASRTRDPGELFF
>TRBJ2-1|TRBD2|few|TRBV24-1
TGTGCCACCAGTGAAACGGGACTAGCGGACAATGAGCAGTTCTTC
CATSETGLADNEQFF
>TRBJ2-3|-|-|TRBV29-1
TGCAGCGTTCTAACTATGGGTACGCAGTATTTT
CSVLTMGTQYF
>TRBJ2-2|-|few|TRBV7-2
TGTGCCAGCACCAAACGGCCCCTTAATAGCCGAAGCGGGGAGCTGTTTTTT
CASTKRPLNSRSGELFF
>TRBJ2-1|-|-|TRBV7-8
TGTGCCAGCAGCGACAGGACCCTCCTCGACAATGAGCAGTTCTTC
CASSDRTLLDNEQFF
>TRBJ2-5|-|-|TRBV20-1
TGCAGTGCCGGGGCCAGGGTACAAGAGACCCAGTACTTC
CSAGARVQETQYF
>TRBJ2-2|TRBD2|few|TRBV25-1
TGTGCCAGCAGTGAAGGGCTAGCGGCCACCGGGGAGCTGTTTTTT
CASSEGLAATGELFF
>TRBJ1-1|TRBD1|-|TRBV5-1
TGCGCCAGCAGCTTGGGGGACAGGGTACTAGCTTTCTTT
CASSLGDRVLAFF
>TRBJ2-1|TRBD2|-|TRBV20-1
TGCAGTGCTAGACCCGGGACTAGCACCGGTGAGCAGTTCTTC
CSARPGTSTGEQFF
>TRBJ2-1|-|few|TRBV15
TGTGCCACCAGCAGAGACACTAGCTCCCGGTTCTTC
CATSRDTSSRFF
>TRBJ2-3|-|-|TRBV29-1
TGCAGCGTTGTGGGCAGGTATCCCACAGCCGATACGCAGTATTTT
CSVVGRYPTADTQYF
>TRBJ2-5|-|once|TRBV7-9
TGTGCCAGCAGCTTGATGTATAGAGGGGAGACCCAGTACTTC
CASSLMYRGETQYF
>TRBJ2-1|TRBD2|few|TRBV4-1
TGCGCCAGCAGCCACCAGCGGGAAGAGCAGTTCTTC
CASSHQREEQFF
>TRBJ2-5|-|-|TRBV6-5
TGTGCCAGCAGTTACTCGGACTTGGAGACCCAGTACTTC
CASSYSDLETQYF
>TRBJ2-3|-|few|TRBV7-6
TGTGCCAGCAGCATACAGGGCGATACGCAGTATTTT
CASSIQGDTQYF
>TRBJ1-1|-|many|TRBV29-1
TGCAGCGTTGGGGACACTGAAGCTTTCTTT
CSVGDTEAFF
>TRBJ2-5|-|once|TRBV20-1
TGCAGTGCCCCCCCGTCTGGGCAAGAGACCCAGTACTTC
CSAPPSGQETQYF
>TRBJ1-4|-|-|TRBV20-1
TGCAGTGCTAAACGCGGTGAAAAACTGTTTTTT
CSAKRGEKLFF
>TRBJ2-1|-|-|TRBV7-6
TGTGCCAGCAGCTTACCTCGAGGGGGCCCCTCGGAGGGAAATGAGCAGTTCTTC
CASSLPRGGPSEGNEQFF
>TRBJ2-2|TRBD2|many|TRBV5-1
TGCGCCAGCAGCTTAAACCCAAGCACTAGCGTCTTGGACACCGGGGAGCTGTTTTTT
CASSLNPSTSVLDTGELFF
>TRBJ2-1|TRBD2|few|TRBV12-3/TRBV12-4
TGTGCCAGCAGTTTCCCGACTAGCGGGAGCGCGCCGTTCTTC
CASSFPTSGSAPFF
>TRBJ2-7|TRBD2|-|TRBV27
TGTGCCAGCAGCCGCGAACCGGGACTAGCGGGGGGCTACGAGCAGTACTTC
CASSREPGLAGGYEQYF
>TRBJ2-3|TRBD2|few|TRBV14
TGTGCCAGCAGCCAAGGACGTAGGATTAGCGGGAGCACAGATACGCAGTATTTT
CASSQGRRISGSTDTQYF